Following are 32 T cell receptor beta chains from one sample sequenced in a study of regulatory T cells in long-lasting Graves disease. The time point denotes: persistent/refractory GD, antithyroid drugs over 5 years with positive TRAb. Isolated PBMC RNA provided the starting material for the TCR library. The authors built TCR beta libraries using iRepertoire HTBI primers and Arm-PCR of CDR3 regions. TCRdb re-called the multiplex PCR reads with MiXCR, one entry per CDR3 protein. The sample gives 350,000 to 500,000 distinct CDR3 sequences, around 23% of which show up once; around an eighth is in the top ten. The material sequenced was peripheral blood mononuclear cells (PBMCs), taken when the disease was refractory, from a patient treated with antithyroid drugs. The receptors originated from a female donor with Graves disease.

The table lists this clonotype with many counts. The chain has TRBV27 and TRBJ2-5; 9 nucleotides line up with TRBD2. Unmatched junction bases numbered 6, after V lost 5 bases and J lost 2 bases. CDR3 length: 15 residues. In germline, CDR1 is MNHEY, CDR2 SMNVEV (reference sequence). The CDR3 DNA reads as TGTGCCAGCAGTCTCCTGACTAGCGGTCAAGAGACCCAGTACTTC. It yields the protein CASSLLTSGQETQYF.

In DNA form, the CDR3 reads TGTGCCTGGGGAACCGGGACTAGCGGGAGCAAGACCCAGTACTTC. Residues: CAWGTGTSGSKTQYF. This sequence joins TRBV30 and TRBJ2-5; 14 bases align to TRBD2. This CDR3 spans 15 amino acids. The V gene end was trimmed by 5 bases and the J gene end by 6 bases; junction bases not matched to a gene: 8. Germline-derived CDR1 and CDR2 are GTSNPN and SVGIG (reference sequence).

This clonotype was picked up many times. J is TRBJ1-2 and V is TRBV2; perhaps TRBD1 as D (5 bases). Looked up from germline, CDR1 is SNHLY and CDR2 is FYNNEI. This CDR3 contains 13 residues. V lost 7 bases, J lost 8 bases, and 17 bases lay in between. CDR3 nucleotides: TGTGCCAGCATGGTACAGGCCGGCGGCGGCTACACCTTC. This codes for CASMVQAGGGYTF.

The genes are TRBV28 and TRBJ2-1; D is unclear. There are 15 residues in the CDR3. Germline loops: CDR1 MDHEN, CDR2 SYDVKM. The ends were cut back, 1 base at V and 4 bases at J, with 11 bases in the middle. The CDR3 nucleotides read TGTGCCAGCAGTTTATCTAGAAGAATTTACAATGAGCAGTTCTTC. Translating it yields CASSLSRRIYNEQFF.

This clonotype was counted many times. The genes are TRBV3-1 and TRBJ2-7; 10 nucleotides align to TRBD2. With V trimmed by 3 bases and J by 2 bases, 7 bases remained unmatched. In germline, CDR1 is LGHDT, CDR2 YNNKEL (reference sequence). The CDR3 extends over 16 amino acids. The CDR3 loop is CASSQALAGGPYEQYF. In nucleotides, the CDR3 is TGTGCCAGCAGCCAGGCATTAGCGGGAGGACCCTACGAGCAGTACTTC.

Note on this clonotype: A much larger clone lies one base from this, so it may be a read error. In DNA form, the CDR3 reads TGTGCCAGCAGTTTATGGGGGACTGGCTACACCTTC. Amino acids: CASSLWGTGYTF. The J gene is TRBJ1-2, the V gene TRBV28; tentative D call: TRBD1 (5 bases). This CDR3 is built from 12 residues. V shed 0 bases and J shed 7 bases, with 6 bases lying between them. Germline V gene sequence: CDR1 MDHEN, CDR2 SYDVKM.

This clonotype was found a few times. The chain carries TRBV6-1 and TRBJ2-3; D unresolved. The ends were cut back, 3 bases at V and 6 bases at J, with 13 bases in the middle. The length of the CDR3 is 14 residues. CDR1 is MNHNS and CDR2 is SASEGT in the germline V gene. CDR3: CASSDDGPGDTQYF. The CDR3 coding sequence is TGTGCCAGCAGTGACGACGGACCTGGTGATACGCAGTATTTT.

This chain joins TRBV18 and TRBJ2-2; 10 nucleotides align to TRBD2. The V and J ends lost 0 bases and 4 bases, in that order; junction bases with no gene match: 8. The germline gives CDR1 KGHSH, CDR2 LQKENI. The CDR3 loop spans 18 amino acids. CDR3 protein: CASSPPSSGSLGTGELFF. CDR3 nucleotide sequence: TGTGCCAGCTCACCACCGTCTAGCGGGAGTCTCGGCACCGGGGAGCTGTTTTTT.

This clonotype has a count of ten or more. The J gene is TRBJ1-2, the V gene TRBV3-1, with 7 positions matching TRBD1. Trimming at V came to 3 bases and at J to 8 bases, leaving 9 bases not matched to a gene. Per germline, CDR1 LGHDT and CDR2 YNNKEL (reference sequence). The CDR3 sequence is 14 residues long. The CDR3 protein is CASSHRDSVGGYTF. The CDR3 DNA reads TGTGCCAGCAGCCACCGGGACAGCGTGGGCGGCTACACCTTC.

This clonotype was seen ten or more times. This chain uses TRBV20-1 with TRBJ2-7; perhaps TRBD2 as D (5 bases). The CDR3 loop spans 12 amino acids. Trimming shortened V by 3 bases and J by 2 bases, and 8 bases separated the two germline ends. CDR1 is DFQATT and CDR2 is SNEGSKA in the germline V gene (reference sequence). CDR3 sequence (DNA): TGCAGTGCTAGTGGGGAGCCCTACGAGCAGTACTTC. Translation gives CSASGEPYEQYF.

Note on this clonotype: This clone may be a read error of a much larger clone one base away. The chain employs TRBV28 and TRBJ2-5, with TRBD2 identical over 10 bases. The CDR3 totals 16 residues. The junction had 25 bases not matched to a gene; V was cut back by 11 bases and J by 13 bases. Germline V gene data show CDR1 as MDHEN and CDR2 as SYDVKM. CDR3 sequence (DNA): TGTGCCTGCACGGGGCAGCGGGAGGGCCGTAGGTACATTCGGTACTTC. This codes for CACTGQREGRRYIRYF.

This clonotype was counted ten times or more. The chain has TRBV11-2 and TRBJ2-7, with a tentative D call TRBD2 (6 bases). There are 13 residues in the CDR3. V was clipped by 0 bases and J by 3 bases, with 6 bases between them. In germline, CDR1 is SGHAT, CDR2 FQNNGV. CDR3 sequence (DNA): TGTGCCAGCAGCTTAGAGGACTACTACGAGCAGTACTTC. Protein sequence: CASSLEDYYEQYF.

This clonotype was detected ten times or more. The genes are TRBV27 and TRBJ2-7, with TRBD2 matching 7 bases. CDR3 length equals 14 residues. With V trimmed by 7 bases and J by 6 bases, 12 bases remained unmatched. Germline loops: CDR1 MNHEY, CDR2 SMNVEV (reference sequence). CDR3 residues: CASNFFSGSTEQYF. CDR3 in DNA: TGTGCCAGCAATTTTTTTAGCGGGTCCACCGAGCAGTACTTC.

Ten or more counts support this clonotype. V usage is TRBV5-1 and J usage is TRBJ2-7; unclear D gene. CDR1 and CDR2 (germline): SGHRS, YFSETQ. Deletions cut 8 bases from V and 0 bases from J, with 12 bases between. CDR3 length: 13 residues. CDR3 nucleotide sequence: TGCGCCAGTTCGGCCCCCGGCTCCTACGAGCAGTACTTC. Translated, it gives CASSAPGSYEQYF.

The V call is TRBV24-1, the J call TRBJ2-7, with 10 bases aligning to TRBD1. The V gene end was trimmed by 5 bases and the J gene end by 3 bases; junction bases not matched to a gene: 6. This CDR3 comprises 15 residues. Germline V gene data show CDR1 as KGHDR and CDR2 as SFDVKD. The CDR3: CATSGKGTGDYEQYF. The CDR3 nucleotides are TGTGCCACCAGTGGTAAAGGGACAGGGGACTACGAGCAGTACTTC.

This chain uses TRBV3-1 with TRBJ2-2; 7 positions match TRBD1. Per the germline V gene, CDR1 is LGHDT and CDR2 is YNNKEL (reference sequence). This CDR3 has 16 residues. Losses at the gene ends were 5 bases for V and 2 bases for J; bases not matched to a gene: 8. CDR3 sequence (DNA): TGTGCCAGCAGCGCCCTCGGGACAGATAACACCGGGGAGCTGTTTTTT. This encodes CASSALGTDNTGELFF. Based on the CDR3 plus reference TRBV3-1 and TRBJ2-2, the full variable domain is DTAVSQTPKYLVTQMGNDKSIKCEQNLGHDTMYWYKQDSKKFLKIMFSYNNKELIINETVPNRFSPKSPDKAHLNLHINSLELGDSAVYFCASSALGTDNTGELFFGEGSRLTVL.

J is TRBJ2-2 and V is TRBV6-5, with D tentatively TRBD2 (5 bases). Germline-derived CDR1 and CDR2 are MNHEY and SVGAGI. With 2 bases removed from V and 7 bases from J, the gap between germline ends came to 8 bases. The CDR3 totals 13 residues. The CDR3 DNA sequence: TGTGCCAGCAGTTACACGGGGAACGGGGAGCTGTTTTTT. This codes for CASSYTGNGELFF.

Many counts were recorded for this clonotype. The V and J genes are TRBV27 and TRBJ2-7; 11 nucleotides agree with TRBD2. The CDR3 length is 15 residues. J lost 0 bases, V lost 4 bases, and 2 bases had no gene match. Germline values: CDR1 MNHEY, CDR2 SMNVEV (reference sequence). This CDR3 reads CASSSLAGGSYEQYF. For the CDR3, the DNA is TGTGCCAGCAGTTCCCTAGCGGGAGGCTCCTACGAGCAGTACTTC.

This clonotype came up a few times. The chain couples TRBV7-9 to TRBJ2-7; maybe TRBD1 (5 bases). From germline, CDR1 is SEHNR and CDR2 FQNEAQ (reference sequence). The V end lost 2 bases, the J end lost 5 bases, and 16 bases lay between the germline ends. The length of the CDR3 is 15 residues. The CDR3: CASSLRGTPGDEQYF. CDR3 bases: TGTGCCAGCAGCTTAAGGGGCACCCCTGGGGACGAGCAGTACTTC. Filled out from reference TRBV7-9 and TRBJ2-7, the complete variable domain reads DTGVSQNPRHKITKRGQNVTFRCDPISEHNRLYWYRQTLGQGPEFLTYFQNEAQLEKSRLLSDRFSAERPKGSFSTLEIQRTEQGDSAMYLCASSLRGTPGDEQYFGPGTRLTVT.

J is TRBJ2-7 and V is TRBV29-1, with D perhaps TRBD1 (5 bases). With 6 bases removed from V and 3 bases from J, the gap between germline ends came to 9 bases. This CDR3 has 11 residues. The germline CDR1 and CDR2 sequences are SQVTM and ANQGSEA. The CDR3 coding sequence is TGCAGCGTAACACAGGACTACGAGCAGTACTTC. Protein product: CSVTQDYEQYF.

This clonotype occurred many times. DNA for the CDR3: TGTGCCAGCAGTTTAGGGGCTAGCGGGGTCTACGAGCAGTACTTC. Residues: CASSLGASGVYEQYF. This sequence joins TRBV27 and TRBJ2-7; 9 bases map to TRBD2. The germline V gene has CDR1 MNHEY and CDR2 SMNVEV (reference sequence). Losses at the gene ends were 2 bases for V and 3 bases for J; bases not matched to a gene: 5. This CDR3 is 15 amino acids long.

This clonotype came up a few times. J is TRBJ1-1 and V is TRBV6-1; D call uncertain. CDR1 is MNHNS and CDR2 is SASEGT in the germline V gene. Trimming pared 6 bases from V and 4 bases from J, leaving 15 bases between. This CDR3 is built from 14 residues. CDR3 DNA: TGTGCCAGCAGCCCCGTAGGTACTGGCACTGAAGCTTTCTTT. It codes for CASSPVGTGTEAFF.

This clonotype was detected ten times or more. The V and J genes are TRBV20-1 and TRBJ2-5; TRBD2 is a possible D gene (7 bases). The germline gives CDR1 DFQATT, CDR2 SNEGSKA (reference sequence). The CDR3 runs 14 residues. V lost 4 bases and J 1 base, leaving 13 bases between the germline ends. CDR3 sequence: CSANGEGVQETQYF. CDR3 nucleotide sequence: TGCAGTGCTAACGGGGAGGGGGTCCAAGAGACCCAGTACTTC.

This chain connects TRBV5-5 to TRBJ2-7, with a weak D call TRBD2 (6 bases). V was clipped by 2 bases and J by 2 bases, with 14 bases between them. The CDR3 contains 15 residues. The germline gives CDR1 SGHKS, CDR2 YYEKEE (reference sequence). The CDR3 DNA sequence: TGTGCCAGCAGCTTCCTCTCTGGACTAACCTACGAGCAGTACTTC. Its protein product is CASSFLSGLTYEQYF.

The gene calls are TRBV25-1 and TRBJ1-1; weak D call: TRBD1 (6 bases). The germline CDR1 and CDR2 sequences are MGHDK and SYGVNS. CDR3 length equals 16 residues. Trimming removed 3 bases at V and 5 bases at J, with 19 bases between. The CDR3 DNA sequence: TGTGCCAGCAGTGATTTGAGGGGGGGGCGCAGGACTGAAGCTTTCTTT. Translation gives CASSDLRGGRRTEAFF.

This clonotype was detected many times. V and J are TRBV28 and TRBJ2-2, with D possibly being TRBD2 (6 bases). The V gene lost 6 bases and the J gene lost 6 bases, with 11 bases spanning the gap. This CDR3 spans 13 amino acids. The germline gives CDR1 MDHEN, CDR2 SYDVKM. For the CDR3, the DNA is TGTGCCAGCAGCCGCGGAGGGCCCGGGGAGCTGTTTTTT. Amino acid sequence: CASSRGGPGELFF.

The genes are TRBV27 and TRBJ1-5; TRBD1 matches 9 bases. V lost 10 bases, J lost 3 bases, and 7 bases stayed unmatched. Germline CDR1 reads MNHEY; CDR2 reads SMNVEV (reference sequence). The CDR3 runs to 14 residues. In DNA, the CDR3 is TGTGCCACCAAAGGACAGGGGATCAATCAGCCCCAGCATTTT. It is translated as CATKGQGINQPQHF.

There are many counts of this clonotype. This chain uses TRBV27 with TRBJ1-1; D is unresolved. CDR3 length equals 13 residues. Germline V gene data show CDR1 as MNHEY and CDR2 as SMNVEV (reference sequence). V was cut by 3 bases and J by 1 base, with 6 bases left in between. The CDR3 reads CASSFVANTEAFF. In DNA, the CDR3 is TGTGCCAGCAGTTTCGTCGCGAACACTGAAGCTTTCTTT.

This chain connects TRBV6-2 or TRBV6-3 to TRBJ2-7, with D possibly being TRBD2 (5 bases). Between the trimmed V and J ends, which lost 5 bases and 6 bases, there was a span of 11 bases. Germline assignment: CDR1 MNHEY and CDR2 SVGEGT. This CDR3 is built from 12 residues. The DNA of the CDR3 is TGTGCCAGCAGTGGACTCATGGCCGAGCAGTACTTC. It yields the protein CASSGLMAEQYF.

This clonotype appeared many times. This chain links TRBV3-1 with TRBJ2-7, with no clear D. V gave up 0 bases and J gave up 4 bases, with 10 bases separating them. CDR3 length equals 14 residues. Germline V lookup: CDR1 LGHDT, CDR2 YNNKEL (reference sequence). CDR3 amino acids: CASSQEPTLYEQYF. The CDR3 bases are TGTGCCAGCAGCCAAGAACCAACATTATACGAGCAGTACTTC.

This sequence joins TRBV20-1 and TRBJ2-7; 10 bases agree with TRBD1. The junction had 12 bases not matched to a gene; V was cut back by 0 bases and J by 7 bases. The germline CDR1 and CDR2 sequences are DFQATT and SNEGSKA (reference sequence). The CDR3 has 16 amino acids. In nucleotides, the CDR3 is TGCAGTGCTAGAGATGGGGGGGACAGGGGAGTTCAGGAGCAGTACTTC. Its translation is CSARDGGDRGVQEQYF.

The chain uses TRBV10-2 and TRBJ2-7, with D hard to call. Germline lookup yields CDR1 WSHSY and CDR2 SAAADI. V dropped 3 bases and J dropped 6 bases, with 12 bases sitting between them. This CDR3 region has 13 residues. This chain's CDR3 is CASSETSKFEQYF. In nucleotides, the CDR3 is TGCGCCAGCAGTGAAACCTCCAAGTTCGAGCAGTACTTC.